This TCR beta chain was sequenced during a study of shared clonotypes between healthy human individuals. The CDR3 has 14 residues. Per the germline V gene, CDR1 is SGHAT and CDR2 is FQNNGV. The V and J ends lost 5 bases and 0 bases respectively, with 11 bases between them. Using immunoSEQ multiplex PCR, the repertoire was profiled, and TCRdb retains in-frame clones only, with some absent. This table holds approximately 1,500,000 clones, about 98% found once. The chain has TRBV11-2 and TRBJ2-7; D unclear. The receptor was isolated from a man aged 30 to 39 in good health. The specimen was naive CD4+ T cells sorted from blood. Subset defined: CD45RA+ positively selected. The CDR3 loop reads CASSDQFSSYEQYF. In nucleotides, the CDR3 is TGTGCCAGCAGCGATCAGTTCAGCTCCTACGAGCAGTACTTC.